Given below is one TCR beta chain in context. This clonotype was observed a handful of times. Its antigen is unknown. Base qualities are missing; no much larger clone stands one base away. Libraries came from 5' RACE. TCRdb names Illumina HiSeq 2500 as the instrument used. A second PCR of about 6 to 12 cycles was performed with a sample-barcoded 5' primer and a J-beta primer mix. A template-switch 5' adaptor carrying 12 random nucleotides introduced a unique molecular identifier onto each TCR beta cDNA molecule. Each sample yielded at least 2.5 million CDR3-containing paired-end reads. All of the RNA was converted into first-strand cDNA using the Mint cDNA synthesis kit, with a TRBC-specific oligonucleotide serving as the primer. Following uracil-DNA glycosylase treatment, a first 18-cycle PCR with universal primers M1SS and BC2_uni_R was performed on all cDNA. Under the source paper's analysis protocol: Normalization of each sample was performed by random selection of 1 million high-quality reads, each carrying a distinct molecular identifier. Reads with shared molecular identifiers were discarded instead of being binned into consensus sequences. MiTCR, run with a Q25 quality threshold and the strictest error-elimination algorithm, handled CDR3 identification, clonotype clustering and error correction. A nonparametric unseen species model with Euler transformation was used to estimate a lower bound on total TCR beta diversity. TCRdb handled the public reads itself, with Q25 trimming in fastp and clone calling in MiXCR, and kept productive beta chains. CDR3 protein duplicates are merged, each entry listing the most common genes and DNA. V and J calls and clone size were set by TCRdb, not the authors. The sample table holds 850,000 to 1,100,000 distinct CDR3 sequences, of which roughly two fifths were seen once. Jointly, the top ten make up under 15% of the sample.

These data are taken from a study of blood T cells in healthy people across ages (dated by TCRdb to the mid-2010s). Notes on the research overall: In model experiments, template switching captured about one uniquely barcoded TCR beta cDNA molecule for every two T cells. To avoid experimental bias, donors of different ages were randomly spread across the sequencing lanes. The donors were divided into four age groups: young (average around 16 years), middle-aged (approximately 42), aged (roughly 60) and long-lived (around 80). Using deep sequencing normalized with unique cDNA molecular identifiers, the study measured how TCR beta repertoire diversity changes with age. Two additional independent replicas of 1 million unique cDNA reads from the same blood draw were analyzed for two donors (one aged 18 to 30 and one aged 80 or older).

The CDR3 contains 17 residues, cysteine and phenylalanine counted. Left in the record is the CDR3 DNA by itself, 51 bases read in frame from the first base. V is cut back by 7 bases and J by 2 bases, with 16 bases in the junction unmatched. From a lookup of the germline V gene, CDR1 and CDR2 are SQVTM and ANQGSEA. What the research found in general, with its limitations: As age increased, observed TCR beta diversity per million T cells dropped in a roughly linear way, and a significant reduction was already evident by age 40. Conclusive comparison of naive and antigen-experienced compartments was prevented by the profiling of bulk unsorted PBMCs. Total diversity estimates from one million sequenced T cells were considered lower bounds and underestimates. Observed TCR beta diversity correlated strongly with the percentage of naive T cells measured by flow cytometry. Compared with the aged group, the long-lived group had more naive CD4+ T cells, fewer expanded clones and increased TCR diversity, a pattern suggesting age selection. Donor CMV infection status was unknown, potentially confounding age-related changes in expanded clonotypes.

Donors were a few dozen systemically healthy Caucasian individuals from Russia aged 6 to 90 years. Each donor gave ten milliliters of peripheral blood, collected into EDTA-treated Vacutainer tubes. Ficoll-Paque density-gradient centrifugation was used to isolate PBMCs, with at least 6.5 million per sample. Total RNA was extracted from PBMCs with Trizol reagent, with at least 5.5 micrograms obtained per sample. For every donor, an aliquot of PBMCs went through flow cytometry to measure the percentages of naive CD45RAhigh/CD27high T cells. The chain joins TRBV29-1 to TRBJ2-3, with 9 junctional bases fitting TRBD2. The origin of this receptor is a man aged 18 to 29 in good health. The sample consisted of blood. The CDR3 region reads CSGKRSSGVKTTDTQYF. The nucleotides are TGCAGCGGGAAAAGGTCTAGCGGGGTTAAGACCACAGATACGCAGTATTTT.